Below, 17 T cell receptor beta chains from the same sample are listed, as sequenced in a study of shared clonotypes between healthy human individuals. Assay: immunoSEQ multiplex PCR; the TCRdb copy retains only in-frame clones and omits some. The sample consists of roughly 1 million clones, roughly 80% of them appearing once. The sequenced sample consisted of memory CD4+ T cells sorted from blood. The subset: CD45RA-negative fraction. The receptors here all came from a man between 18 and 35 years old in good health.

This clone was observed once. The genes are TRBV30 and TRBJ2-1; TRBD1 or TRBD2 may be the D gene (5 bases each). V lost 2 bases and J lost 7, with 15 bases in between. Germline CDR1 is GTSNPN and CDR2 is SVGIG (reference sequence). This CDR3 has 14 amino acids. CDR3 protein: CAWSRDPRYNEQFF. The CDR3 bases are TGTGCCTGGAGTAGGGACCCCCGGTATAATGAGCAGTTCTTC. The full variable domain, in which reference TRBV30 and TRBJ2-1 provide the parts outside the CDR3, is SQTIHQWPATLVQPVGSPLSLECTVEGTSNPNLYWYRQAAGRGLQLLFYSVGIGQISSEVPQNLSASRPQDRQFILSSKKLLLSDSGFYLCAWSRDPRYNEQFFGPGTRLTVL.

The chain couples TRBV6-1 to TRBJ2-7; 9 nucleotides align to TRBD1. This CDR3 spans 13 amino acids. Trimming cost V 7 bases and J 6 bases; bases outside gene matches: 7. Germline V gene data show CDR1 as MNHNS and CDR2 as SASEGT. In nucleotides, the CDR3 is TGTGCCAGCACGGGACAGGGAAGGGTCGAGCAGTACTTC. Amino acids: CASTGQGRVEQYF.

This clone was detected a few times. The V call is TRBV6-5, the J call TRBJ1-1; D is ambiguous. The V gene's germline CDR1 is MNHEY and CDR2 SVGAGI. CDR3 length equals 13 residues. With 7 bases removed from V and 3 bases from J, the gap between germline ends came to 12 bases. CDR3 sequence reads: CASIEPGHTEAFF. CDR3 sequence (DNA): TGTGCCAGCATCGAACCCGGGCACACTGAAGCTTTCTTT.

The CDR3 loop is CASTNYNEQFF. The CDR3 DNA reads TGTGCCAGCACCAACTACAATGAGCAGTTCTTC. The genes are TRBV7-2 and TRBJ2-1; D not certain. The V end lost 7 bases, the J end lost 3 bases, and 4 bases lay between the germline ends. The germline V gene has CDR1 SGHTA and CDR2 FQGNSA. The CDR3 length is 11 residues.

J is TRBJ2-3 and V is TRBV7-2, with no clear D. The CDR3 is 15 residues long. From germline, CDR1 is SGHTA and CDR2 FQGNSA. Trimming shortened V by 0 bases and J by 2 bases, and 9 bases separated the two germline ends. The CDR3 DNA follows: TGTGCCAGCAGCTTAGCCCATACGCTCACAGATACGCAGTATTTT. It is translated as CASSLAHTLTDTQYF.

V is TRBV6-5 and J is TRBJ2-3; possibly TRBD1 for D (6 bases). Germline V gene lookup returns CDR1 MNHEY and CDR2 SVGAGI. Trimming cost V 6 bases and J 2 bases, with 15 bases left between them. The CDR3 totals 15 residues. The CDR3 protein is CASRETGILTDTQYF. The CDR3 DNA follows: TGTGCCAGCAGAGAAACAGGGATCCTCACAGATACGCAGTATTTT.

This clone showed up just once. The V call is TRBV5-1, the J call TRBJ1-2; 8 positions agree with TRBD1. Germline loops: CDR1 SGHRS, CDR2 YFSETQ. The J segment lost 4 bases and the V segment lost 5 bases, leaving 7 bases of the junction unmatched. CDR3 length equals 14 residues. The CDR3 loop is CASSYGQGIYGYTF. The CDR3 region has the DNA TGCGCCAGCAGTTACGGACAGGGAATCTATGGCTACACCTTC.

This clone appeared many times. The rearrangement joins TRBV14 to TRBJ2-7; D gene uncertain. The germline V gene has CDR1 SGHDN and CDR2 FVKESK. The CDR3 contains 20 residues. Trimming stripped 0 bases from V and 1 base from J, with 25 bases between. CDR3 bases: TGTGCCAGCAGCCAAGAGGACCCCCAGATAATGTTTGGCAGGTCCTACGAGCAGTACTTC. It is translated as CASSQEDPQIMFGRSYEQYF.

The chain is built from TRBV7-3 and TRBJ2-5; TRBD2 aligns across 8 bases. The CDR3 sequence is 13 residues long. V dropped 2 bases and J dropped 5; count of bases not matched to a gene: 1. CDR1 SGHTA and CDR2 FQGTGA come from the germline V gene. CDR3: CASSLLAGETQYF. The CDR3 region has the DNA TGTGCCAGCAGCTTACTAGCGGGTGAGACCCAGTACTTC.

Only a few counts were recorded for this clone. V gene TRBV6-5 combines with J gene TRBJ1-6; tentative D call: TRBD1 (5 bases). The CDR3 loop spans 16 amino acids. Germline CDR1 MNHEY, CDR2 SVGAGI. V lost 0 bases, J lost 10 bases, and 16 bases lay in between. The CDR3 protein is CASSYSRGRAQSPLHF. The DNA of the CDR3 is TGTGCCAGCAGTTACTCGAGGGGCAGGGCCCAGTCACCCCTCCACTTT.

A single count supports this clone. The rearrangement links TRBV10-3 to TRBJ2-2; 8 nucleotides align to TRBD2. Trimming at V came to 6 bases and at J to 4 bases, leaving 10 bases not matched to a gene. The germline gives CDR1 ENHRY, CDR2 SYGVKD. This CDR3 spans 16 amino acids. CDR3 bases: TGTGCCATCAGCGGGGGGGACGGCTACGTCACCGGGGAGCTGTTTTTT. It is translated as CAISGGDGYVTGELFF.

The genes are TRBV7-2 and TRBJ2-2, with TRBD2 matching over 7 bases. The CDR3 spans 15 residues. The ends lost 4 bases at V and 7 bases at J; junction bases unmatched: 9. Per germline, CDR1 SGHTA and CDR2 FQGNSA. CDR3 protein: CASSYQGPSGGELFF. The CDR3, as DNA: TGTGCCAGCAGCTACCAGGGCCCTAGCGGCGGGGAGCTGTTTTTT.

The chain employs TRBV19 and TRBJ2-3; 13 nucleotides match TRBD2. Trimming took 4 bases from V and 0 from J; bases not matched to a gene: 4. The CDR3 covers 17 residues. Germline CDR1 reads LNHDA; CDR2 reads SQIVND (reference sequence). The CDR3 reads CASSRGLAGSSTDTQYF. CDR3 in DNA: TGTGCCAGTAGTAGGGGACTAGCGGGGTCCAGCACAGATACGCAGTATTTT.

The chain uses TRBV7-2 and TRBJ2-1; 10 bases fit TRBD2. The CDR3 totals 15 residues. The V gene end was trimmed by 2 bases and the J gene end by 8 bases; junction bases not matched to a gene: 6. Germline CDR1 reads SGHTA; CDR2 reads FQGNSA. DNA of the CDR3: TGTGCCAGCAGCTTACTAGCGGGAGATCCACATGAGCAGTTCTTC. Translation gives CASSLLAGDPHEQFF.

The J gene is TRBJ2-3, the V gene TRBV2, with 8 bases fitting TRBD1. This CDR3 comprises 14 residues. Germline lookup yields CDR1 SNHLY and CDR2 FYNNEI. The V segment lost 6 bases and the J segment 5 bases; nucleotides outside the gene matches: 7. The CDR3 coding sequence is TGTGCCAGCAGCCCGGACAGGGCGGTAGATACGCAGTATTTT. Amino acids: CASSPDRAVDTQYF.

The chain couples TRBV25-1 to TRBJ2-5, with a tentative D call TRBD1 (6 bases). The V and J ends lost 6 bases and 4 bases respectively, with 18 bases between them. Germline loops: CDR1 MGHDK, CDR2 SYGVNS. The CDR3 spans 15 residues. The CDR3 DNA reads as TGTGCCAGCAGCCGGGGTAGGGCAGGGGTAGAGACCCAGTACTTC. Its translation is CASSRGRAGVETQYF.

In its sample, this clone was seen a few times. The CDR3 spells CASSPSGTGGHEQYF. The CDR3 nucleotides are TGTGCCAGCTCACCGTCGGGGACAGGGGGGCACGAGCAGTACTTC. The chain employs TRBV18 and TRBJ2-7, with 11 nucleotides matching TRBD1. The CDR3 consists of 15 residues. V shed 3 bases and J 5 bases; nucleotides not matched to a gene: 6. The V gene's germline CDR1 is KGHSH and CDR2 LQKENI.